The count of the clone carrying this T cell receptor (beta chain) is one. This CDR3 has 14 amino acids. The trim removed 6 bases at V and 7 bases at J, leaving 8 bases unmatched. Per the germline V gene, CDR1 is MNHEY and CDR2 is SMNVEV (reference sequence). The record originates from a study of OX40 agonist ivuxolimab in advanced cancers. Method: immunoSEQ multiplex PCR; TCRdb's copy keeps in-frame clones and lacks some. Among approximately 40,000 clones listed, around 90% were seen once. The sample was CD4+ or CD8+ T cells sorted from blood, taken in a trial of the OX40 agonist ivuxolimab. The chain combines TRBV27 with TRBJ2-1, with 8 bases fitting TRBD2. The sequence came from an adult with an advanced solid tumor such as melanoma, head and neck, liver or kidney cancer. Here the CDR3 reads CASSLGSGRNEQFF. The CDR3 DNA reads TGTGCCAGCAGCCTAGGGAGCGGGAGAAATGAGCAGTTCTTC.